The text below deals with one T cell receptor (beta chain). V was pared by 1 base and J by 5 bases, with 4 bases of the junction left unmatched. The CDR3 runs 16 residues. Germline values: CDR1 MDHEN, CDR2 SYDVKM. Assay used: immunoSEQ multiplex PCR; TCRdb lists only in-frame clones, some missing. The sample lists over 40,000 clones, 75% to 90% occurring once. This sample is drawn from a study of T cell changes during pregnancy in multiple sclerosis. This sample comprised peripheral blood, obtained in the first trimester of pregnancy. The genes are TRBV28 and TRBJ2-1; 11 bases line up with TRBD2. The clonotype was recovered from a female donor in good health, enrolled as a control in a pregnancy study. The CDR3 coding sequence is TGTGCCAGCAGTTTATTGGTACTAGCGGGAGACAATGAGCAGTTCTTC. Translating gives CASSLLVLAGDNEQFF. Drawing the rest from reference TRBV28 and TRBJ2-1, the complete variable domain is DVKVTQSSRYLVKRTGEKVFLECVQDMDHENMFWYRQDPGLGLRLIYFSYDVKMKEKGDIPEGYSVSREKKERFSLILESASTNQTSMYLCASSLLVLAGDNEQFFGPGTRLTVL.